These 2 T cell receptor beta chains originate from one sample sequenced in a study of cytomegalovirus exposure and HLA in healthy donors. Amplification used 60 Vbeta primers and 13 Jbeta primers. The repertoire was sequenced with immunoSEQ multiplex PCR; TCRdb's copy has only in-frame clones and lacks some. The data contain about 130,000 clones, around three quarters of them seen just once; the ten biggest clones take up roughly 4%. The source material was PBMCs. The origin of the receptors is a man in his forties in good health and CMV-seronegative.

J is TRBJ2-5 and V is TRBV7-9; possibly TRBD1 for D (6 bases). CDR1 and CDR2 from the germline V gene are SEHNR and FQNEAQ (reference sequence). The CDR3 runs to 15 residues. Trimming took off 3 bases at V and 4 bases at J, with 15 bases between the two ends. DNA of the CDR3: TGTGCCAGCAGCTTTTCCTCAGGGGTTCGAGAGACCCAGTACTTC. It encodes CASSFSSGVRETQYF. Looking up the rest from reference TRBV7-9 and TRBJ2-5 gives the full variable domain: DTGVSQNPRHKITKRGQNVTFRCDPISEHNRLYWYRQTLGQGPEFLTYFQNEAQLEKSRLLSDRFSAERPKGSFSTLEIQRTEQGDSAMYLCASSFSSGVRETQYFGPGTRLLVL.

The gene calls are TRBV7-9 and TRBJ1-6; 7 bases line up with TRBD1. Germline assignment: CDR1 SEHNR and CDR2 FQNEAQ (reference sequence). The CDR3 is 15 amino acids. The junction had 9 bases not matched to a gene; V was cut back by 2 bases and J by 11 bases. The DNA for the CDR3 is TGTGCCAGCAGCTTAAACACAGGGGCCGGGACACCCCTCCACTTT. It is translated as CASSLNTGAGTPLHF.